This is a list of T cell receptor beta chains from one sample in a study of OX40 agonist ivuxolimab in advanced cancers. The table came from immunoSEQ multiplex PCR; TCRdb's copy has only in-frame clones and leaves some out. The top ten clones hold just under 20% of a sample with around 15,000 clones, around nine tenths of them seen once. The input for sequencing was CD4+ or CD8+ T cells sorted from blood, taken in a trial of the OX40 agonist ivuxolimab. Receptors were obtained from an adult with an advanced solid tumor such as melanoma, head and neck, liver or kidney cancer. CDR3s include the opening cysteine and the closing phenylalanine or tryptophan. Each record gives: clone size, D gene, V gene, J gene, CDR3 DNA, CDR3 protein. D genes are given only for firm matches. The size field is filled for only some rows; it gives once, few, many or a size class.

clone_size: once; d_call: -; v_call: TRBV19; j_call: TRBJ2-4; cdr3_nt: TGTGCCAGTAGTATAGAAGGGGGGGAGGGCATTCAGTACTTC; cdr3_aa: CASSIEGGEGIQYF
clone_size: -; d_call: -; v_call: TRBV29-1; j_call: TRBJ1-1; cdr3_nt: TGCAGCGGGGCCATCAGTAACACTGAAGCTTTCTTT; cdr3_aa: CSGAISNTEAFF
clone_size: -; d_call: -; v_call: TRBV30; j_call: TRBJ1-6; cdr3_nt: TGTGCCTGGAGTGTACTCGATTCACCCCTCCACTTT; cdr3_aa: CAWSVLDSPLHF
clone_size: -; d_call: TRBD2; v_call: TRBV7-3; j_call: TRBJ2-7; cdr3_nt: TGTGCCAGCAGCTTACTCCCTAGCGGGAGCTCCTACGAGCAGTACTTC; cdr3_aa: CASSLLPSGSSYEQYF
clone_size: -; d_call: -; v_call: TRBV5-1; j_call: TRBJ2-1; cdr3_nt: TGCGCCAGCAGCTTGGAAAGTAGTGAGCAGTTCTTC; cdr3_aa: CASSLESSEQFF
clone_size: -; d_call: TRBD1; v_call: TRBV6-5; j_call: TRBJ1-5; cdr3_nt: TGTGCCACCCTCCCCGACAGGGGCAATCAGCCCCAGCATTTT; cdr3_aa: CATLPDRGNQPQHF
clone_size: once; d_call: TRBD1; v_call: TRBV28; j_call: TRBJ2-7; cdr3_nt: TGTGCCAGCAGTCCGCCGAGGACAGGGGGCGTTCTCCAGTACTTC; cdr3_aa: CASSPPRTGGVLQYF
clone_size: -; d_call: TRBD1; v_call: TRBV7-2; j_call: TRBJ1-5; cdr3_nt: TGTGCCAGCAGCTTAAGAACAGGGGGCCCCAATCAGCCCCAGCATTTT; cdr3_aa: CASSLRTGGPNQPQHF
clone_size: once; d_call: TRBD2; v_call: TRBV4-2; j_call: TRBJ2-5; cdr3_nt: TGTGCCAGCAGCCAAGCCCCCAGCTCTAGCGGGAGAGAGACCCAGTACTTC; cdr3_aa: CASSQAPSSSGRETQYF
clone_size: -; d_call: TRBD1; v_call: TRBV30; j_call: TRBJ1-5; cdr3_nt: TGTGCCTGGAGTAGTGGGACAGGGAGGGATCAGCCCCAGCATTTT; cdr3_aa: CAWSSGTGRDQPQHF
clone_size: -; d_call: TRBD1; v_call: TRBV27; j_call: TRBJ1-5; cdr3_nt: TGTGCCAGCAGCGGGACAGGGCACCGGCCCCAGCATTTT; cdr3_aa: CASSGTGHRPQHF
clone_size: -; d_call: TRBD1; v_call: TRBV5-5; j_call: TRBJ1-5; cdr3_nt: TGTGCCAGCAGCAAGGGCCTGACAGGGAATCAGGGTCAGCCCCAGCATTTT; cdr3_aa: CASSKGLTGNQGQPQHF
clone_size: -; d_call: -; v_call: TRBV10-3; j_call: TRBJ1-5; cdr3_nt: TGTGCCATCAGTGAGGGAGCAGGTATAAATCAGCCCCAGCATTTT; cdr3_aa: CAISEGAGINQPQHF